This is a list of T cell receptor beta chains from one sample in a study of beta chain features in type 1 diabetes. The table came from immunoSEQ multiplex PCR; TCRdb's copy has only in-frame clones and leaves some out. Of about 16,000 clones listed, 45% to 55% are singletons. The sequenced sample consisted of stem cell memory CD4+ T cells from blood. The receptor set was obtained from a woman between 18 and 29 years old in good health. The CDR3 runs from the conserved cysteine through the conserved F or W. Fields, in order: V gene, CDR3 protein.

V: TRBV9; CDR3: CASSVGHVGSPLHF
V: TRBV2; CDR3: CASSPDRGSYNEQFF
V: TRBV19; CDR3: CASSASSYEQYF
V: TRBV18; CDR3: CASSPTVPVTEAFF
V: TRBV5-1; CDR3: CASSVTTGAGELFF
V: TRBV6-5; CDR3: CASRFSGGGEQYF
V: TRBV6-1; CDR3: CASSEGLAGVSYEQYF
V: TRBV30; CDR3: CAWSRPGHRDQPQHF
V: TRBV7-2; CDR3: CASSLAGGASSYEQYF
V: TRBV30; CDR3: CAWSLRGVAGELFF
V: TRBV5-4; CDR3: CASSLPSGHNEQFF
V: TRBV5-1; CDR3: CASSLAKSGVEQFF